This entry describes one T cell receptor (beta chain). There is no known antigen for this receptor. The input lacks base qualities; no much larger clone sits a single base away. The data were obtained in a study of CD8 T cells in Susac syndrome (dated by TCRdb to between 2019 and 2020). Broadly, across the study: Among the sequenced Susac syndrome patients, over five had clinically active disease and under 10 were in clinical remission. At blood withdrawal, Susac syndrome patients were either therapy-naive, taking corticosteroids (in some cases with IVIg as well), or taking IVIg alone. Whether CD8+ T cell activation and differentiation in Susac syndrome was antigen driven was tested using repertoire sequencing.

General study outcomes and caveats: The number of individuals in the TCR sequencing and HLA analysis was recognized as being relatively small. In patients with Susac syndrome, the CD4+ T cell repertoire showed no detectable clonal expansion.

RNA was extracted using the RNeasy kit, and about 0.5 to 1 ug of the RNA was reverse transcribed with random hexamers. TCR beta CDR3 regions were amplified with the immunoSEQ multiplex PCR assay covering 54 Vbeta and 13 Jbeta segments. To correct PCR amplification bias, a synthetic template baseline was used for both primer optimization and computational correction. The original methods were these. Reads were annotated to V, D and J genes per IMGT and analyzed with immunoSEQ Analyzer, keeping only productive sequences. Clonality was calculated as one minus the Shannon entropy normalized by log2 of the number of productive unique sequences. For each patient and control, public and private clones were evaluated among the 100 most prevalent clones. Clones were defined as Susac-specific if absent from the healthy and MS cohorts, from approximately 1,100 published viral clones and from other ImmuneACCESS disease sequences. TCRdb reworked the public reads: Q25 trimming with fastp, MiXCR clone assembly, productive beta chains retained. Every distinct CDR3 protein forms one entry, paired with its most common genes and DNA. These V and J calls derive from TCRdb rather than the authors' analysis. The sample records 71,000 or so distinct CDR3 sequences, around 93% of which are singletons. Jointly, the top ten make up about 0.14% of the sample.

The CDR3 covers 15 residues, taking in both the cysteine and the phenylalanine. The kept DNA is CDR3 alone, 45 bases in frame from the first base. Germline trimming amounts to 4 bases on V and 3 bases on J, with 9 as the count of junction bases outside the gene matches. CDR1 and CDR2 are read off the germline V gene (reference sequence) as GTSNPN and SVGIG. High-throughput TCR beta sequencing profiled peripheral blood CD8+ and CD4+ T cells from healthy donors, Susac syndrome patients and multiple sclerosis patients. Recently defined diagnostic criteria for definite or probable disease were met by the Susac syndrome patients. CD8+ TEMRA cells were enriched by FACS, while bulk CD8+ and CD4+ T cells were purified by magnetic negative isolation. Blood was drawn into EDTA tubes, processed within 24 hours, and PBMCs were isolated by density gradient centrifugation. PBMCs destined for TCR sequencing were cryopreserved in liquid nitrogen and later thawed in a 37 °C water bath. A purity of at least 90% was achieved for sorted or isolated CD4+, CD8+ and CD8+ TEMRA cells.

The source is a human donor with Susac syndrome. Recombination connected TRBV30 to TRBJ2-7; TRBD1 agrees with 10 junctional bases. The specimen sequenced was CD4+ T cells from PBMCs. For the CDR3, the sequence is CAWMGQGTRDYEQYF. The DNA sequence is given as TGTGCCTGGATGGGACAGGGGACCCGGGACTACGAGCAGTACTTC.